Shown below are 30 T cell receptor beta chains from a single sample sequenced in a study of T cell changes during pregnancy in multiple sclerosis. Assay: immunoSEQ multiplex PCR; the TCRdb copy retains only in-frame clones and omits some. The profile covers about 52,000 clones, with around 90% appearing a single time and approximately 0.35% taken by the ten largest. The sequencing used CD4+ T cells from peripheral blood mononuclear cells, collected before pregnancy. Source of these receptors: a female donor with multiple sclerosis, enrolled in a pregnancy study.

The J gene is TRBJ1-1, the V gene TRBV10-3; perhaps TRBD1 as D (5 bases). CDR3 length equals 13 residues. V shed 6 bases and J shed 0 bases, with 8 bases lying between them. Per the germline V gene, CDR1 is ENHRY and CDR2 is SYGVKD. The DNA for the CDR3 is TGTGCCATCAGAGTACAGGTGAACACTGAAGCTTTCTTT. It codes for CAIRVQVNTEAFF.

This rearrangement joins TRBV5-5 to TRBJ1-3; 10 nucleotides match TRBD1. Germline values: CDR1 SGHKS, CDR2 YYEKEE (reference sequence). The CDR3 sequence is 18 residues long. After removal of 1 base from V and 1 base from J, the junction contained 8 bases not matched to a gene. The CDR3 DNA reads TGTGCCAGCAGCTTGATCTCGACAGGGGGCATTTCTGGAAACACCATATATTTT. This codes for CASSLISTGGISGNTIYF.

This rearrangement joins TRBV7-3 to TRBJ2-5, with 9 nucleotides matching TRBD2. The V segment lost 4 bases and the J segment 9 bases; nucleotides outside the gene matches: 6. Germline CDR1 reads SGHTA; CDR2 reads FQGTGA. The CDR3 is 13 amino acids. CDR3 nucleotides: TGTGCCAGCAGCTCTAGCGGGGCAACCCCCCAGTACTTC. Translating it yields CASSSSGATPQYF.

This chain connects TRBV9 to TRBJ1-1, with D hard to call. Germline CDR1 reads SGDLS; CDR2 reads YYNGEE. The CDR3 length is 12 residues. Trimming took off 0 bases at V and 5 bases at J, with 5 bases between the two ends. This chain's CDR3 is CASSVAGTEAFF. The CDR3 region has the DNA TGTGCCAGCAGCGTAGCGGGGACTGAAGCTTTCTTT.

The chain links TRBV29-1 to TRBJ2-1; D uncertain. Germline V gives CDR1 SQVTM, CDR2 ANQGSEA. V was trimmed by 4 bases and J by 9 bases, leaving 7 bases between them. The CDR3 covers 10 residues. The CDR3: CSVGHGEQFF. The CDR3 DNA follows: TGCAGCGTTGGACATGGTGAGCAGTTCTTC.

This chain links TRBV18 with TRBJ2-3, with 9 nucleotides matching TRBD1. CDR3 length: 15 residues. V trimming: 3 bases; J trimming: 3 bases; junction bases outside the gene matches: 4. In germline, CDR1 is KGHSH, CDR2 LQKENI. The CDR3: CASSPGQGVTDTQYF. In DNA, the CDR3 is TGTGCCAGCTCACCGGGACAGGGTGTGACAGATACGCAGTATTTT.

V usage is TRBV28 and J usage is TRBJ2-7, with a weak D call TRBD2 (6 bases). The CDR3 spans 16 residues. Germline V gives CDR1 MDHEN, CDR2 SYDVKM. The V gene lost 6 bases and the J gene lost 0 bases, with 18 bases spanning the gap. CDR3 amino acids: CASSGRAPLTSYEQYF. CDR3 bases: TGTGCCAGCAGCGGGAGAGCCCCTTTAACCTCCTACGAGCAGTACTTC.

CDR3 sequence: CASTLVLAGDTDTQYF. The CDR3 coding sequence is TGCGCCAGCACCTTGGTCTTGGCGGGGGACACAGATACGCAGTATTTT. The chain joins TRBV4-3 to TRBJ2-3; 7 bases map to TRBD2. This CDR3 region has 16 residues. Germline values: CDR1 LGHNA, CDR2 YSLEER. J lost 2 bases, V lost 7 bases, and 12 bases had no gene match.

This clone was detected only once. V is TRBV2 and J is TRBJ1-5; 7 nucleotides align to TRBD1. The junction had 10 bases not matched to a gene; V was cut back by 10 bases and J by 1 base. Germline lookup yields CDR1 SNHLY and CDR2 FYNNEI. The CDR3 covers 15 residues. The CDR3, as DNA: TGTGCCACAGACCAACAGGGGTTGAGCAATCAGCCCCAGCATTTT. Translation gives CATDQQGLSNQPQHF.

The V and J genes are TRBV27 and TRBJ1-2, with D possibly being TRBD1 (5 bases). Germline V gene sequence: CDR1 MNHEY, CDR2 SMNVEV (reference sequence). Trimming stripped 3 bases from V and 4 bases from J, with 15 bases between. The CDR3 consists of 15 residues. CDR3 loop: CASSLGGRSIYGYTF. The CDR3 DNA reads as TGTGCCAGCAGTTTGGGGGGGAGAAGCATCTATGGCTACACCTTC.

As concerns this clone: Relative to the germline gene, one junction end is altered; a read error may explain this. This chain joins TRBV29-1 and TRBJ1-4, with 7 bases identical to TRBD1. The CDR3 has 14 residues. The germline CDR1 and CDR2 sequences are SQVTM and ANQGSEA. CDR3 sequence reads: CSAEGTDTNEKLFF. In DNA form, the CDR3 reads TGCAGCGCTGAAGGGACAGACACTAATGAAAAACTGTTTTTT.

The rearrangement links TRBV9 to TRBJ2-1; D perhaps matches TRBD1 (5 bases). This CDR3 has 15 residues. Germline CDR1 SGDLS, CDR2 YYNGEE. Trimming removed 0 bases from V and 7 bases from J, with 14 bases in between. In DNA, the CDR3 is TGTGCCAGCAGCGTAGGGGGCAGGGTAGGTAATGAGCAGTTCTTC. It specifies CASSVGGRVGNEQFF.

This chain uses TRBV7-8 with TRBJ1-2; TRBD1 aligns across 9 bases. Losses at the gene ends were 2 bases for V and 4 bases for J; bases not matched to a gene: 5. The germline V gene encodes CDR1 SGHVS and CDR2 FQNEAQ. This CDR3 is built from 15 residues. The CDR3 DNA is TGTGCCAGCAGCTTAAGGACAGGGGACATCTATGGCTACACCTTC. This translates into CASSLRTGDIYGYTF.

The gene calls are TRBV9 and TRBJ1-4; TRBD1 might be the D (6 bases). The V gene's germline CDR1 is SGDLS and CDR2 YYNGEE. Trimming left V 3 bases short and J 7 bases short, with 13 bases between. The length of the CDR3 is 14 residues. The DNA of the CDR3 is TGTGCCAGCAGCGGAGGGGGGGCGGGTGAAAAACTGTTTTTT. As protein: CASSGGGAGEKLFF. Complete variable domain (other parts from reference TRBV9 and TRBJ1-4): DSGVTQTPKHLITATGQRVTLRCSPRSGDLSVYWYQQSLDQGLQFLIQYYNGEERAKGNILERFSAQQFPDLHSELNLSSLELGDSALYFCASSGGGAGEKLFFGSGTQLSVL.

The chain combines TRBV5-6 with TRBJ1-5, with 8 positions matching TRBD1. CDR3 length: 18 amino acids. With 4 bases clipped from V and 7 bases from J, the junction kept 19 bases outside the gene matches. Germline assignment: CDR1 SGHDT and CDR2 YYEEEE. The CDR3 loop reads CASSASRTGMGLGQPQHF. Here the CDR3 DNA reads TGTGCCAGCAGCGCAAGTCGGACAGGGATGGGCCTTGGGCAGCCCCAGCATTTT.

In this sample, this clone turned up once. The chain uses TRBV7-3 and TRBJ1-2; D ambiguous. The CDR3 runs to 19 residues. V shed 0 bases and J shed 10 bases, with 30 bases lying between them. Germline V gene lookup returns CDR1 SGHTA and CDR2 FQGTGA. The CDR3 loop reads CASSLTLRLAQVDLFSYTF. CDR3 sequence (DNA): TGTGCCAGCAGCTTAACGTTGAGGTTAGCGCAGGTCGACCTATTTTCCTACACCTTC.

J is TRBJ1-1 and V is TRBV30; 7 positions agree with TRBD1. CDR1 and CDR2 (germline): GTSNPN, SVGIG (reference sequence). The CDR3 contains 16 residues. V shed 2 bases and J 3 bases; nucleotides not matched to a gene: 12. The CDR3 DNA follows: TGTGCCTGGAGTCCAACTCGGGGCAGGGGGTACACTGAAGCTTTCTTT. Protein sequence: CAWSPTRGRGYTEAFF.

The rearrangement joins TRBV4-1 to TRBJ1-4, with a possible D match to TRBD1 (5 bases). The CDR3 runs to 15 residues. V was clipped by 1 base and J by 7 bases, with 13 bases between them. Germline CDR1 and CDR2: MGHRA and YSYEKL. CDR3 bases: TGCGCCAGCAGCCAAGGGGAGCGGGACCGTGAAAAACTGTTTTTT. Translation gives CASSQGERDREKLFF.

This clone was counted a single time. This sequence joins TRBV6-4 and TRBJ1-5; D gene ambiguous. The length of the CDR3 is 13 residues. Germline CDR1 is MRHNA and CDR2 is SNTAGT. Trimming shortened V by 5 bases and J by 6 bases, and 11 bases separated the two germline ends. The CDR3 nucleotides read TGTGCCAGCAGTCTCGGCGGCGGTCAGCCCCAGCATTTT. As protein: CASSLGGGQPQHF.

The rearrangement uses TRBV19 and TRBJ1-1; the match to TRBD1 covers 7 bases. The CDR3 is made up of 13 amino acids. In germline, CDR1 is LNHDA, CDR2 SQIVND (reference sequence). Trimming cost V 6 bases and J 6 bases; bases outside gene matches: 7. The CDR3 sequence: CASSEGQKSEAFF. In DNA form, the CDR3 reads TGTGCCAGTAGCGAGGGACAGAAGTCTGAAGCTTTCTTT.

The chain links TRBV5-4 to TRBJ1-2, with D unresolved. V lost 4 bases and J lost 0, with 10 bases in between. Germline assignment: CDR1 SGHNT and CDR2 YYREEE (reference sequence). This CDR3 contains 14 residues. CDR3 bases: TGTGCCAGCAGCACGATCATAGCTAACTATGGCTACACCTTC. Amino acids: CASSTIIANYGYTF. Together with reference TRBV5-4 and TRBJ1-2, the CDR3 gives the full variable domain: ETGVTQSPTHLIKTRGQQVTLRCSSQSGHNTVSWYQQALGQGPQFIFQYYREEENGRGNFPPRFSGLQFPNYSSELNVNALELDDSALYLCASSTIIANYGYTFGSGTRLTVV.

The chain joins TRBV5-1 to TRBJ2-3, with D maybe TRBD1 (5 bases). The CDR3 is 14 residues long. Trimming pared 0 bases from V and 5 bases from J, leaving 10 bases between. Germline values: CDR1 SGHRS, CDR2 YFSETQ. The CDR3 DNA follows: TGCGCCAGCAGCTTGGATGGCCAGGGAGATACGCAGTATTTT. Protein sequence: CASSLDGQGDTQYF.

V and J are TRBV13 and TRBJ2-1; D gene ambiguous. The CDR3 spans 16 residues. V lost 3 bases to trimming and J lost 5 bases, with 17 bases between them. CDR1 and CDR2 (germline): PRHDT, FYEKMQ (reference sequence). CDR3: CASSFLVRSRNNEQFF. The CDR3, as DNA: TGTGCCAGCAGCTTTCTAGTTCGCAGTAGAAACAATGAGCAGTTCTTC.

The chain uses TRBV4-2 and TRBJ1-1, with D possibly TRBD1 on 6 matching bases. The germline gives CDR1 LGHNA, CDR2 YNFKEQ. The V and J ends lost 1 base and 6 bases respectively, with 12 bases between them. The CDR3 totals 14 residues. For the CDR3, the DNA is TGTGCCAGCAGCCAAGTTTTACAGGGCCCTGAAGCTTTCTTT. Encoded protein: CASSQVLQGPEAFF.

V usage is TRBV19 and J usage is TRBJ1-1; maybe TRBD1 (5 bases). Trimming removed 6 bases at V and 7 bases at J, with 18 bases between. Germline V gives CDR1 LNHDA, CDR2 SQIVND (reference sequence). The CDR3 is 14 residues long. For the CDR3, the DNA is TGTGCCAGTAGATCAGGAGGGGATGAGATTGAAGCTTTCTTT. As protein: CASRSGGDEIEAFF.

This clone was recorded once. The rearrangement uses TRBV5-1 and TRBJ2-7, with 7 positions matching TRBD2. The CDR3 is made up of 15 amino acids. Trimming took 0 bases from V and 2 from J; bases not matched to a gene: 5. In germline, CDR1 is SGHRS, CDR2 YFSETQ. Written as DNA, the CDR3 is TGCGCCAGCAGCTTGGGCGGGAGTCTCCCCTACGAGCAGTACTTC. Translated: CASSLGGSLPYEQYF.

This clone was seen once. This chain joins TRBV27 and TRBJ2-1; TRBD1 aligns across 8 bases. Germline CDR1 and CDR2: MNHEY and SMNVEV (reference sequence). The CDR3 runs to 17 residues. Losses at the gene ends were 3 bases for V and 0 bases for J; bases not matched to a gene: 7. The CDR3 region is CASSFRSGGSSYNEQFF. CDR3 coding DNA: TGTGCCAGCAGTTTTCGTTCAGGGGGCAGCTCCTACAATGAGCAGTTCTTC.

J is TRBJ1-2 and V is TRBV28; D not certain. V gave up 3 bases and J gave up 4 bases, with 18 bases separating them. The CDR3 has 16 amino acids. Germline V gene lookup returns CDR1 MDHEN and CDR2 SYDVKM. CDR3 DNA: TGTGCCAGCAGTTTGCGGGCAGGTGGACTTCCCTATGGCTACACCTTC. It codes for CASSLRAGGLPYGYTF.

This clone was observed a single time. The chain has TRBV11-2 and TRBJ2-7; D perhaps matches TRBD1 (5 bases). This CDR3 region has 13 residues. Germline CDR1 SGHAT, CDR2 FQNNGV. The V end lost 5 bases, the J end lost 3 bases, and 11 bases lay between the germline ends. The CDR3: CASSRQLNYEQYF. The CDR3 nucleotides read TGTGCCAGCAGCCGACAGTTAAACTACGAGCAGTACTTC.

This chain links TRBV12-5 with TRBJ2-1; 8 bases match TRBD2. Germline V gene data show CDR1 as LGHNT and CDR2 as FRNRAP. The V segment lost 10 bases and the J segment 5 bases; nucleotides outside the gene matches: 7. CDR3 length: 13 amino acids. The CDR3 DNA follows: TGTGCTACCGAGCGGGAGAACAACAATGAGCAGTTCTTC. This encodes CATERENNNEQFF.